The following is a T cell receptor beta chain sequence with its context. Sequenced by immunoSEQ multiplex PCR; TCRdb stores in-frame clones only, minus some. Among approximately 460,000 clones listed, 89% were seen once. Treatment defined: around 19 received Ad26.COV2.S at low or high dose, single or two shots; 5 received placebo; per-sample allocation not given. It was on day 63 after the first vaccine or placebo injection that samples were taken. The sample came from a Boston adult aged 18-55 years. It was Wuhan-strain SARS-CoV-2 spike that the Ad26 vaccine vector expressed. The CDR3 is 14 amino acids. Trimming took off 5 bases at V and 8 bases at J, with 13 bases between the two ends. Germline-derived CDR1 and CDR2 are LNHDA and SQIVND (reference sequence). The data stem from a study of Ad26.COV2.S vaccination and SARS-CoV-2 variants. The overall study: Vaccine-arm donor from the placebo-controlled COV1001 Ad26.COV2.S trial.

Specimen: peripheral blood, collected in a trial of Ad26.COV2.S vaccine versus placebo. The chain carries TRBV19 and TRBJ1-6, with a tentative D call TRBD1 (6 bases). The sequence was obtained from a person aged 18-65 years who received the Ad26.COV2.S COVID-19 vaccine or a placebo. CDR3 coding DNA: TGTGCCAGTAGTTCCACACAGGGATATTCACCCCTCCACTTT. Protein product: CASSSTQGYSPLHF.